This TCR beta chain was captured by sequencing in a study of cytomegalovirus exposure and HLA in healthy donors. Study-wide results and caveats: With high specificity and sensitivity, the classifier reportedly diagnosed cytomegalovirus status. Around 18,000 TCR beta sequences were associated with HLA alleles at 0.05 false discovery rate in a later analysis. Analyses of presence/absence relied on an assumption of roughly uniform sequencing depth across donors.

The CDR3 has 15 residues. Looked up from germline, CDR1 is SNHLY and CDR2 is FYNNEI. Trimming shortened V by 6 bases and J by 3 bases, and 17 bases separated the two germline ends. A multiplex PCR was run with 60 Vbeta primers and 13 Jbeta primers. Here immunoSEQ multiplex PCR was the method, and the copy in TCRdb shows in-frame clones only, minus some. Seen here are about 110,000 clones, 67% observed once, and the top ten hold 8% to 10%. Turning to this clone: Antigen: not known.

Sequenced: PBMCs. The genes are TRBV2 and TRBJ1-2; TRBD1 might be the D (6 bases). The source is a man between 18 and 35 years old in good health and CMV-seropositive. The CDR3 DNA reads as TGTGCCAGCAGGGCTTCAGGGGACAATTACTATGGCTACACCTTC. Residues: CASRASGDNYYGYTF.